The sequence of this T cell receptor (beta chain) was determined in a study of blood T cell repertoires in COVID-19. This clone was seen more than once but under ten times. In the authors' workflow: Reference gene primer amplification in the assay estimated nucleated cell counts. Clones were sequenced by immunoSEQ multiplex PCR, and TCRdb holds only the in-frame ones, with some missing. Clonal size and the V and J genes are those of that table, whereas D and trimming came from the DNA. The data show hundreds of thousands of clones, around 90% seen once. With 4 bases clipped from V and 7 bases from J, the junction kept 6 bases outside the gene matches. CDR3 size: 14 residues. Germline V lookup: CDR1 LGHDT, CDR2 YNNKEL (reference sequence).

Sequencing was carried out using peripheral blood. The clonotype comes from a man in his 70s with acute or convalescent COVID-19. V gene TRBV3-1 (or the pseudogene TRBV3-2) combines with J gene TRBJ1-1; 10 bases match TRBD1. In DNA form, the CDR3 reads TGTGCCAGCAGCCTCCGGGACAGGGGCGTTGAAGCTTTCTTT. It translates to CASSLRDRGVEAFF.